Described below is a single TCR delta chain sequence and its context. What it binds is unknown. The CDR3 consists of 31 residues. V shed 1 base and J 0 bases; nucleotides not matched to a gene: 48. Germline CDR1 is TSWWSYY and CDR2 is QGS. The data were obtained in a study of gammadelta T cells in human blood. Whole-study findings and limits: Microbial exposure appeared to drive polyclonal γδ T cell expansion after birth.

TCRdb reanalysed the RT-PCR reads via CATT. The sample records some 670 delta-chain clones, roughly 13% being singletons. Sequencing input: non-Vgamma9Vdelta2 gamma-delta T cells from adult blood. This receptor was obtained from a human donor. The rearrangement links TRDV1 to TRDJ1, with 9 positions matching TRDD3. This CDR3 is CALGERWIDLPLKDWGTELGSTPVYTDKLIF. The CDR3 nucleotides are TGTGCTCTTGGGGAACGGTGGATTGATCTTCCCCTAAAGGACTGGGGGACCGAATTAGGGTCCACCCCCGTGTACACCGATAAACTCATCTTT.